This TCR beta chain originates from a study of identical twins. Trimming cost V 4 bases and J 7 bases; bases outside gene matches: 7. Germline CDR1 is SGHVS and CDR2 is FNYEAQ. This CDR3 has 13 amino acids. TCRdb re-called the 5' RACE reads through MiXCR, storing one row per CDR3 protein. The table has around 960,000 distinct CDR3 sequences, roughly 12% seen once. These data also formed part of another study, on yellow fever vaccine responses in identical twins.

The TCR was taken from a young woman in good health. The sequenced sample was PBMCs. V and J are TRBV7-6 and TRBJ2-7, with 7 bases identical to TRBD1. The CDR3 loop is CASSSTGVDEQYF. The CDR3 coding sequence is TGTGCCAGCAGCTCAACAGGGGTGGATGAGCAGTACTTC.